This passage covers 6 T cell receptor beta chains from one sample sequenced in a study of PD-L1 blockade in urothelial cancer. Libraries were prepared by immunoSEQ multiplex PCR; TCRdb keeps only in-frame clonotypes and omits some of them. This sample yields roughly 24,000 clones, of which 86% are seen a single time; roughly 30% belongs to the top ten. Sequencing was performed on PBMCs, taken around atezolizumab (anti-PD-L1) treatment. These receptors were taken from a man in his sixties with urothelial cancer.

The V and J genes are TRBV4-3 and TRBJ1-1, with D possibly being TRBD1 (5 bases). Trimming left V 4 bases short and J 1 base short, with 7 bases between. This CDR3 has 13 residues. CDR1 and CDR2 (germline): LGHNA, YSLEER. The CDR3 nucleotides are TGCGCCAGCAGCCGCGGACAGAACACTGAAGCTTTCTTT. Its protein product is CASSRGQNTEAFF.

This clone has only one observation. The chain carries TRBV7-2 and TRBJ1-5, with D hard to call. CDR3 length: 12 amino acids. V lost 2 bases to trimming and J lost 8 bases, with 7 bases between them. CDR1 SGHTA and CDR2 FQGNSA come from the germline V gene. This CDR3 is CASSLNNKPQHF. The CDR3, as DNA: TGTGCCAGCAGCTTAAATAATAAGCCCCAGCATTTT.

The chain employs TRBV6-5 and TRBJ2-7; D is possibly TRBD2 (6 bases). CDR3 length: 14 residues. The germline gives CDR1 MNHEY, CDR2 SVGAGI. The ends were cut back, 6 bases at V and 2 bases at J, with 14 bases in the middle. The CDR3 sequence: CASSRPGTPYEQYF. CDR3 nucleotide sequence: TGTGCCAGCAGCCGACCCGGGACTCCCTACGAGCAGTACTTC.

The chain recombines TRBV12-5 with TRBJ2-3, with D perhaps matching TRBD2 (7 bases). Germline V gene lookup returns CDR1 LGHNT and CDR2 FRNRAP. With 2 bases removed from V and 0 bases from J, the gap between germline ends came to 21 bases. The length of the CDR3 is 19 residues. The CDR3 DNA is TGTGCTAGTGGTTTGTTAGGTTGGTTGCGGGGGCCTAGCACAGATACGCAGTATTTT. It encodes CASGLLGWLRGPSTDTQYF.

The chain links TRBV6-5 to TRBJ1-1; TRBD1 matches at 7 bases. The CDR3 is 13 residues long. Germline CDR1 reads MNHEY; CDR2 reads SVGAGI. The V and J ends lost 2 bases and 7 bases, in that order; junction bases with no gene match: 4. The CDR3 nucleotides are TGTGCCAGCAGTTACCGGGACAGTCATGAAGCTTTCTTT. Its protein is CASSYRDSHEAFF.

The chain is built from TRBV2 and TRBJ1-5, with 8 bases fitting TRBD1. Looked up from germline, CDR1 is SNHLY and CDR2 is FYNNEI. The V and J ends lost 3 bases and 1 base, in that order; junction bases with no gene match: 5. The CDR3 is made up of 16 amino acids. Written as DNA, the CDR3 is TGTGCCAGCAGTGAGCAGGGGGCCGGGAGCAATCAGCCCCAGCATTTT. It codes for CASSEQGAGSNQPQHF.